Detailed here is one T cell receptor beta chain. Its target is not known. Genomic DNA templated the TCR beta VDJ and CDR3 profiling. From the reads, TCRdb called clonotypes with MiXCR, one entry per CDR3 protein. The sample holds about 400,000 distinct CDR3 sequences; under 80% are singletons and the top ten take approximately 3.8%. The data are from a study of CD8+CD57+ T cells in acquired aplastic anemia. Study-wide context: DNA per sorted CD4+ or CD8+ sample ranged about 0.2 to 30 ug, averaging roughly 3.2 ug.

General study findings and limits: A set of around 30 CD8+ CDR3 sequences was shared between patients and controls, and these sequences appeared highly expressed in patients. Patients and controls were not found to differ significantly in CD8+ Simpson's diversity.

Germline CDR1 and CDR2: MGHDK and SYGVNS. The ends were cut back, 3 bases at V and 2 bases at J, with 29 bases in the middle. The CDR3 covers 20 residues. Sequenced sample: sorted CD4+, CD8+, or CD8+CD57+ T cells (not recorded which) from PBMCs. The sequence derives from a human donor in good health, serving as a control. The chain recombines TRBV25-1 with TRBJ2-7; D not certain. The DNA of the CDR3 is TGTGCCAGCAGTGACAGTCTGGGTGGGCTGGGCCAAGACCCCACCTACGAGCAGTACTTC. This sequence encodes CASSDSLGGLGQDPTYEQYF.